This is a list of T cell receptor beta chains from one sample in a study of cytomegalovirus exposure and HLA in healthy donors. Libraries were prepared by immunoSEQ multiplex PCR; TCRdb keeps only in-frame clonotypes and omits some of them. This sample has some 120,000 clones; roughly 66% occur once, and the top ten carry 4% to 5.5%. Sequenced: PBMCs. These receptors all come from a man in his sixties in good health and CMV-seropositive. Both conserved end residues are part of each CDR3. The order of the fields is J gene, clone size, D gene, V gene, CDR3 protein, CDR3 DNA. D genes are given only for firm matches. Expanded clones are given a class, and other clones once, few, many or no size at all.

TRBJ2-7,.,.,TRBV6-1,CASRRTYEQYF,TGTGCCAGCCGGCGGACCTACGAGCAGTACTTC
TRBJ1-3,.,.,TRBV19,CASSAQIGTSGNTIYF,TGTGCCAGTAGTGCCCAAATCGGGACATCCGGAAACACCATATATTTT
TRBJ2-5,few,.,TRBV5-1,CASSLIGGASGETQYF,TGCGCCAGCAGCTTGATAGGGGGGGCGTCCGGGGAGACCCAGTACTTC
TRBJ2-5,once,.,TRBV7-2,CASSSLRMAQYF,TGTGCCAGCAGCTCACTAAGGATGGCCCAGTACTTC
TRBJ1-5,.,TRBD1,TRBV4-1,CASSQVRTGLTSNQPQHF,TGCGCCAGCAGCCAAGTTAGGACAGGGCTTACCAGCAATCAGCCCCAGCATTTT
TRBJ1-4,many,.,TRBV7-2,CASITFVGARHEKLFF,TGTGCCAGCATCACATTTGTGGGGGCGCGTCACGAAAAACTGTTTTTT
TRBJ2-5,.,.,TRBV21-1,CASSHRTSGGQETQYF,TGTGCCAGCAGCCATCGGACTAGCGGGGGGCAAGAGACCCAGTACTTC
TRBJ1-5,.,.,TRBV5-5,CASSETGHQPQHF,TGTGCCAGCAGCGAAACAGGGCATCAGCCCCAGCATTTT
TRBJ2-2,.,.,TRBV30,CAWGGFGELFF,TGTGCCTGGGGCGGGTTCGGGGAGCTGTTTTTT
TRBJ2-7,.,TRBD1,TRBV6-1,CASSEAGDRVRQYF,TGTGCCAGCAGTGAAGCTGGGGACAGGGTCAGGCAGTACTTC
TRBJ2-7,.,.,TRBV5-1,CASSFLPGSPFNEQYF,TGCGCCAGCAGCTTTTTACCGGGATCCCCTTTCAACGAGCAGTACTTC
TRBJ2-3,.,.,TRBV10-3,CAISGGDSTDTQYF,TGTGCCATCAGTGGCGGGGATAGCACAGATACGCAGTATTTT
TRBJ2-5,.,.,TRBV4-2,CASSQGADRLETQYF,TGTGCCAGCAGCCAAGGCGCTGACAGGCTGGAGACCCAGTACTTC
TRBJ1-1,.,.,TRBV6-5,CASTSTGANTEAFF,TGTGCCAGCACTTCGACAGGCGCGAACACTGAAGCTTTCTTT
TRBJ2-2,.,.,TRBV30,CAWSVTRGPTGELFF,TGTGCCTGGAGTGTAACTCGGGGTCCCACCGGGGAGCTGTTTTTT
TRBJ2-5,.,TRBD2,TRBV5-1,CASSLVAGGPETQYF,TGCGCCAGCAGCTTGGTTGCGGGGGGGCCCGAGACCCAGTACTTC
TRBJ2-2,once,TRBD2,TRBV19,CASGTSVNTGELFF,TGTGCCAGTGGGACTAGCGTGAACACCGGGGAGCTGTTTTTT
TRBJ2-5,.,TRBD2,TRBV30,CAWSVGGDGETQYF,TGTGCCTGGAGTGTCGGGGGGGATGGAGAGACCCAGTACTTC
TRBJ2-3,.,TRBD2,TRBV10-3,CAISVKTSGAADTQYF,TGTGCCATCAGTGTCAAAACTAGCGGGGCAGCAGATACGCAGTATTTT
TRBJ2-7,.,.,TRBV5-1,CASSRDTELGEQYF,TGCGCCAGCAGCAGGGACACGGAGTTGGGCGAGCAGTACTTC
TRBJ2-3,.,.,TRBV5-1,CASSSVGGTDTQYF,TGCGCCAGCAGCTCAGTCGGGGGCACAGATACGCAGTATTTT
TRBJ2-6,.,.,TRBV28,CASRAGGANVLTF,TGTGCCAGCCGGGCGGGGGGGGCCAACGTCCTGACTTTC
TRBJ1-1,.,TRBD1,TRBV28,CASRDRGLNTEAFF,TGTGCCAGCAGGGACAGGGGGCTGAACACTGAAGCTTTCTTT
TRBJ2-3,.,.,TRBV28,CASSLSLDTQYF,TGTGCCAGCAGTTTATCTTTGGATACGCAGTATTTT
TRBJ2-1,.,TRBD2,TRBV5-4,CASSLGGGGATDEQFF,TGTGCCAGCAGCTTGGGAGGCGGGGGGGCCACAGATGAGCAGTTCTTC
TRBJ1-5,.,.,TRBV2,CASDKSNQPQHF,TGTGCCAGCGATAAGAGTAATCAGCCCCAGCATTTT